This T cell receptor beta chain derives from a study of T cells in Graves' hyperthyroidism and ophthalmopathy. Points from the study as a whole: The blood repertoire included most of the expanded thyroid clonotypes above 0.001. The authors' 13 V-J model separated ophthalmopathy from stable hyperthyroidism.

Exclusion criteria comprised uncontrolled infection, other autoimmune disease, pregnancy or lactation. Using roughly 9.4 ml of fresh peripheral blood, PBMCs were prepared. This clonotype was counted at least ten times. Antigen specificity is unknown. The CDR3 spans 13 residues. Per germline, CDR1 SNHLY and CDR2 FYNNEI. V shed 5 bases, J shed 6 bases, and the junction held 4 bases outside the gene matches. From RNA transcripts, TCR beta CDR3 regions were amplified. A first-round RT-PCR of the TCR CDR3 used the HTBI primer set. TCRdb called the multiplex PCR reads again in MiXCR, with one record for every CDR3 protein. This repertoire shows roughly 800,000 distinct CDR3 sequences, roughly 40% found once; its top ten account for around 9.3%.

J is TRBJ1-5 and V is TRBV2; 7 bases are shared with TRBD1. The sample comprised blood. This clonotype was obtained from a man aged 18 to 30 with Graves' hyperthyroidism. The CDR3 DNA sequence: TGTGCCAGCAGTTTCGGACAGGCTCAGCCCCAGCATTTT. It specifies CASSFGQAQPQHF. The full variable domain, in which reference TRBV2 and TRBJ1-5 provide the parts outside the CDR3, is EPEVTQTPSHQVTQMGQEVILRCVPISNHLYFYWYRQILGQKVEFLVSFYNNEISEKSEIFDDQFSVERPDGSNFTLKIRSTKLEDSAMYFCASSFGQAQPQHFGDGTRLSIL.